Following are 8 T cell receptor beta chains from one sample sequenced in a study of T cells after yellow fever vaccination (dated by TCRdb to between 2019 and 2020). The sample's treatment or condition, from its label and the paper: live attenuated yellow fever vaccine strain. Library preparation was by 5' RACE. TCRdb shows the sequencer as Illumina HiSeq 2500. In TCRdb, the public reads were trimmed at Q25 with fastp and aligned with MiXCR, with productive beta chains retained. Rows are combined by CDR3 protein, so each entry shows the most common genes and DNA. The sample table shows 450,000 to 550,000 distinct CDR3 sequences, and just over 20% are seen once. The top ten hold around 17% of the sample. The input for sequencing was PBMCs, taken roughly 20 days after the first yellow fever vaccination. These receptors came from a man younger than 35 who received the YFV17D yellow fever vaccine.

This clonotype was detected only a few times. V and J are TRBV6-1 and TRBJ1-1; D is possibly TRBD1 (5 bases). V gave up 3 bases and J gave up 0 bases, with 8 bases separating them. Looked up from germline, CDR1 is MNHNS and CDR2 is SASEGT. This CDR3 region has 14 residues. In DNA, the CDR3 is TGTGCCAGCAGTGACCGGGGGTTGAACACTGAAGCTTTCTTT. Translation gives CASSDRGLNTEAFF.

This clonotype was seen only a few times. J is TRBJ2-3 and V is TRBV20-1, with 13 bases lining up with TRBD2. With 3 bases clipped from V and 0 bases from J, the junction kept 6 bases outside the gene matches. The germline gives CDR1 DFQATT, CDR2 SNEGSKA (reference sequence). The CDR3 runs 17 residues. CDR3 loop: CSARGLAGRTSTDTQYF. The CDR3 DNA reads as TGCAGTGCTAGGGGACTAGCGGGGAGAACTAGCACAGATACGCAGTATTTT.

This clonotype came up a few times. This sequence joins TRBV11-2 and TRBJ2-5, with a weak D call TRBD1 (6 bases). The CDR3 has 15 amino acids. Trimming took 1 base from V and 4 from J, leaving 13 bases between them. Germline-derived CDR1 and CDR2 are SGHAT and FQNNGV. CDR3 sequence reads: CASSLGDRLLETQYF. In DNA, the CDR3 is TGTGCCAGCAGCTTAGGCGACAGGCTCCTAGAGACCCAGTACTTC.

This chain links TRBV5-6 with TRBJ2-5; 10 bases line up with TRBD1. The CDR3 contains 15 residues. CDR1 and CDR2 (germline): SGHDT, YYEEEE. With V trimmed by 4 bases and J by 5 bases, 8 bases remained unmatched. The CDR3, as DNA: TGTGCCAGCAGCGGCAGACAGGGGGCAAGGGAGACCCAGTACTTC. Translating it yields CASSGRQGARETQYF.

The chain uses TRBV7-6 and TRBJ2-7; D may be TRBD1 (5 bases). This CDR3 region has 16 residues. V lost 3 bases to trimming and J lost 7 bases, with 22 bases between them. The germline V gene has CDR1 SGHVS and CDR2 FNYEAQ. The DNA of the CDR3 is TGTGCCAGCAGCTTGAGTATGGGGCTCGGGCTTCGGGAGCAGTACGTC. Its protein is CASSLSMGLGLREQYV.

In its sample, this clonotype was seen many times. V is TRBV20-1 and J is TRBJ1-3; possibly TRBD1 for D (5 bases). Germline-derived CDR1 and CDR2 are DFQATT and SNEGSKA (reference sequence). The ends were cut back, 4 bases at V and 6 bases at J, with 16 bases in the middle. This CDR3 has 14 amino acids. The CDR3 is CSANRDLGVNTIYF. The CDR3 nucleotides are TGCAGTGCTAACCGGGACCTAGGGGTAAACACCATATATTTT.

This clonotype was seen ten or more times. This rearrangement joins TRBV2 to TRBJ1-1; D unresolved. The germline V and J ends were trimmed by 8 bases and 0 bases, with 7 bases remaining between them. Per germline, CDR1 SNHLY and CDR2 FYNNEI. The CDR3 totals 12 residues. The CDR3 sequence: CASWSMNTEAFF. In DNA, the CDR3 is TGTGCCAGCTGGTCGATGAACACTGAAGCTTTCTTT.

This clonotype was seen ten or more times. The V call is TRBV25-1, the J call TRBJ2-1; a weak D match, TRBD1 (6 bases). The CDR3 length is 19 residues. The V end was cut by 4 bases, the J end by 0 bases, with 22 bases between. From germline, CDR1 is MGHDK and CDR2 SYGVNS. The DNA for the CDR3 is TGTGCCAGCAGTGCTCCCAGGGGCCCTACCCCAGGCTCCTACAATGAGCAGTTCTTC. It specifies CASSAPRGPTPGSYNEQFF.